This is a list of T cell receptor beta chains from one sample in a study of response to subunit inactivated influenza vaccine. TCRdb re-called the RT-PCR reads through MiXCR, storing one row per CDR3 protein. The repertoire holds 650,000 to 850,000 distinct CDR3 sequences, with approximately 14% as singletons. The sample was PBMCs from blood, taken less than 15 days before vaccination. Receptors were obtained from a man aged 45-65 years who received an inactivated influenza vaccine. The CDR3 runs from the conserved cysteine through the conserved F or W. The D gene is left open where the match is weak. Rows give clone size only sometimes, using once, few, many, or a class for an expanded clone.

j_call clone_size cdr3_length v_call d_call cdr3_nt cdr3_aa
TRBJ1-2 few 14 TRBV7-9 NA TGTGCCAGCAGCTCAACAGGAATTACCTATGGCTACACCTTC CASSSTGITYGYTF
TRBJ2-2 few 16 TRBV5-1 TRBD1 TGCGCCAGCAGCTTACGGACAGGTTTTAACACCGGGGAGCTGTTTTTT CASSLRTGFNTGELFF
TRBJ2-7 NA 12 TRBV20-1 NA TGCAGTGCTACCAGGAGTTCCTACGAGCAGTACTTC CSATRSSYEQYF
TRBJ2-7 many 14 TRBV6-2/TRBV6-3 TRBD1 TGTGCCAGCAATCCGGGACAGGGATCCTACGAGCAGTACTTC CASNPGQGSYEQYF
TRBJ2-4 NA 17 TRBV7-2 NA TGTGCCAGCAGCTTAGCGTTGGAGTATTCGTCCAAAAACATTCAGTACTTC CASSLALEYSSKNIQYF
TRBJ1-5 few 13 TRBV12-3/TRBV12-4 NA TGTGCCAGCACCTGGGGTGGCAATCAGCCCCAGCATTTT CASTWGGNQPQHF
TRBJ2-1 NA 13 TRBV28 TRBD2 TGTGCCAGCCTAGCGGGAGGGCCTGGGGAGCAGTTCTTC CASLAGGPGEQFF
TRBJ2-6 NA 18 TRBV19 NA TGTGCCAGTAGTAAAACCGGGACGTTACCCTCTGGGGCCAACGTCCTGACTTTC CASSKTGTLPSGANVLTF
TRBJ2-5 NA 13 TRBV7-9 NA TGTGCCAGCATGGAACTCCCACAAGAGACCCAGTACTTC CASMELPQETQYF
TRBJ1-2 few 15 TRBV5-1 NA TGCGCCAGCGCCCTCTTACAGGGAACTCCCTATGGCTACACCTTC CASALLQGTPYGYTF
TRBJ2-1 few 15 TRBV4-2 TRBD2 TGTGCCAGCAGCCAGGGGGGTAGCGGGGAAAGTGAGCAGTTCTTC CASSQGGSGESEQFF
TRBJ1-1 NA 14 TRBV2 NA TGTGCCAGCAGTGAACAGGGATTTCGAACTGAAGCTTTCTTT CASSEQGFRTEAFF
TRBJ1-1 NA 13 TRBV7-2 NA TGTGCCAGCACAAGAACAAGGAACACTGAAGCTTTCTTT CASTRTRNTEAFF
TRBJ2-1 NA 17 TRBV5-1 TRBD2 TGCGCCAGCAGCTTGGCGGCCGGGACTAGCGTCACGGGTGAGCAGTTCTTC CASSLAAGTSVTGEQFF
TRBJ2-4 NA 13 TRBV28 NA TGTGCCAGCGCCCAAACCGGGGCCCCCATTCAGTACTTC CASAQTGAPIQYF
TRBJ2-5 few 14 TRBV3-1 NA TGTGCCAGCAGCCAAGATACGAGTAAAGAGACCCAGTACTTC CASSQDTSKETQYF
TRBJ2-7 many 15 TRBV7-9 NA TGTGCCAGCAGCTTATTAGGGACGTCCTTGGGGGAGCAGTACTTC CASSLLGTSLGEQYF
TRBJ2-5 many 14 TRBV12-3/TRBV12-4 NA TGTGCCAGCAGTTTAGCAGAACCTCACCAGACCCAGTACTTC CASSLAEPHQTQYF
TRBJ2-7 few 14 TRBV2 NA TGTGCCAGCAGTGAGACAGGGACTACCTACGAGCAGTACTTC CASSETGTTYEQYF
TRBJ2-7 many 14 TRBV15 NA TGTGCCACCAGCGTATATGAGGGTAAAGACGAGCAGTACTTC CATSVYEGKDEQYF
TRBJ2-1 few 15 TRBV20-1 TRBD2 TGCAGTGCACCGTCCCCTAGCGGGAGCTACAATGAGCAGTTCTTC CSAPSPSGSYNEQFF
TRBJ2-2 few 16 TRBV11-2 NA TGTGCCAGCAGCTTACTCAGGGGACCTCTCCCCGGGGAGCTGTTTTTT CASSLLRGPLPGELFF